This TCR beta chain was sequenced in a study of human T cells and chemical hapten exposure. Looking at the study overall: 2% DPC was applied to 2 cm by 2 cm of upper inner arm skin for sensitization.

In TCRdb, the RACE reads were re-called with MiXCR into one record per CDR3 protein. The profile shows roughly 200,000 distinct CDR3 sequences, 24% of them singletons. Time point here: patch test 3, about 24 weeks after DPC sensitization. The treatment here: therapeutic diphenylcyclopropenone sensitization with weekly scalp DPC. The germline CDR1 and CDR2 sequences are LNHDA and SQIVND (reference sequence). This CDR3 is built from 14 residues. Deletions cut 7 bases from V and 4 bases from J, with 11 bases between. The TCR sequence derives from a woman aged 35 to 49 with alopecia areata. Some clones in this sample may be carry-over from other donors' samples. The rearrangement links TRBV19 to TRBJ2-6; possibly TRBD2 for D (6 bases). The source material was whole blood, sampled in connection with sensitization to the hapten diphenylcyclopropenone (DPC). As DNA, the CDR3 is TGTGCCAGTAAAGAGGGAGGCGGGGCCAACGTCCTGACTTTC. Its translation is CASKEGGGANVLTF.